The T cell receptor (beta chain) under discussion was sequenced for a study of a mutant IDH1 vaccine in newly diagnosed glioma. Study information: Before enrollment, patients got radiotherapy alone, temozolomide alone, or mostly the combination. Study results and limitations: The vaccine induced immune responses, and these occurred in around 94% of patients.

Here immunoSEQ multiplex PCR was the method, and the copy in TCRdb shows in-frame clones only, minus some. The data contain around 24,000 clones, around 80% of them singletons. As to time point: week 11, during vaccination. Vaccination comprised doses that each held 300 ug of mutant IDH1 20-mer peptide, plus topical imiquimod. New WHO grade 3 or 4 astrocytomas that were IDH1-mutant and ATRX-lost occurred in the donors. The sample holds one count of this clone. No antigen is known for it. Germline CDR1 is MNHNS and CDR2 is SASEGT. V gave up 1 base and J gave up 7 bases, with 10 bases separating them. The CDR3 extends over 13 amino acids.

The sequence derives from a man in his forties with glioma. This chain uses TRBV6-1 with TRBJ1-2; no firm D call. The starting material was PBMCs, obtained from a glioma patient whose treatment included an IDH1 peptide vaccine. CDR3 amino acids: CASSEGRVSGYTF. DNA for the CDR3: TGTGCCAGCAGTGAAGGTCGCGTCAGTGGCTACACCTTC.